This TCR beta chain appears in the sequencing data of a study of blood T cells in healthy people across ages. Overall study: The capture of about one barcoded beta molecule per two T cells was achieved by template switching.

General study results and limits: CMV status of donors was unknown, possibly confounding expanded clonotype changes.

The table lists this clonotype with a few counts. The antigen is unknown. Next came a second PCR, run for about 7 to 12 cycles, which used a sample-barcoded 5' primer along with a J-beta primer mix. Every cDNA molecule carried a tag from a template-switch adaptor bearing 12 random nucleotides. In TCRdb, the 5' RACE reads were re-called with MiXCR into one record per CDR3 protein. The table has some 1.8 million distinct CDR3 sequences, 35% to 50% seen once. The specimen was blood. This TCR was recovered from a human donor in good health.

This CDR3 reads CASSLLAGGNGYTF. The CDR3 bases are TGTGCCAGCAGCCTTCTAGCAGGGGGGAATGGCTACACCTTC. The rearrangement uses TRBV12-3 or TRBV12-4 and TRBJ1-2; 7 bases agree with TRBD1. The CDR3 spans 14 residues. The V and J ends lost 6 bases and 6 bases, in that order; junction bases with no gene match: 10.